The 15 T cell receptor beta chains below come from one sample, sequenced in a study of T cells in Graves' hyperthyroidism and ophthalmopathy. RNA transcripts served as the template for amplifying TCR beta CDR3 regions. Using the HTBI primer set, a first-round RT-PCR was run on the TCR CDR3. TCRdb re-called the multiplex PCR reads with MiXCR, one entry per CDR3 protein. The repertoire includes fewer than 900,000 distinct CDR3 sequences, approximately 19% of them detected once, and over 15% sits in the top ten. What was sequenced was blood. These receptors originate from a woman between 45 and 60 years old with Graves' hyperthyroidism that later progressed to Graves' ophthalmopathy.

This clonotype was seen a few times. The rearrangement joins TRBV19 to TRBJ1-1; D not certain. This CDR3 contains 15 residues. Trimming pared 1 base from V and 2 bases from J, leaving 11 bases between. Looked up from germline, CDR1 is LNHDA and CDR2 is SQIVND (reference sequence). The CDR3 region is CASSIVGQINTEAFF. The CDR3 nucleotides read TGTGCCAGTAGTATAGTAGGGCAGATTAACACTGAAGCTTTCTTT.

This clonotype was counted between two and nine times. The V call is TRBV7-3, the J call TRBJ2-1; the D is unclear. Germline loops: CDR1 SGHTA, CDR2 FQGTGA. This CDR3 is built from 15 residues. V lost 2 bases to trimming and J lost 1 base, with 9 bases between them. In DNA, the CDR3 is TGTGCCAGCAGCTTATCGGCAGAATCCTACAATGAGCAGTTCTTC. It encodes CASSLSAESYNEQFF.

This clonotype was detected only a few times. The chain joins TRBV30 to TRBJ2-7; 7 positions match TRBD1. The CDR3 length is 12 residues. The germline CDR1 and CDR2 sequences are GTSNPN and SVGIG (reference sequence). Trimming removed 4 bases from V and 1 base from J; junction bases left unmatched: 1. Here the CDR3 DNA reads TGTGCCTGGAAACAGGGGTCCTACGAGCAGTACTTC. This gives the protein CAWKQGSYEQYF.

Many counts were recorded for this clonotype. V and J are TRBV4-2 and TRBJ1-1; D not resolved. This CDR3 is built from 13 residues. From germline, CDR1 is LGHNA and CDR2 YNFKEQ. Trimming removed 1 base at V and 3 bases at J, with 6 bases between. As DNA, the CDR3 is TGTGCCAGCAGCCAAGGAGAAGACACTGAAGCTTTCTTT. This sequence encodes CASSQGEDTEAFF.

This clonotype was seen only a few times. The chain uses TRBV5-1 and TRBJ2-2, with TRBD1 identical over 9 bases. Germline V gene sequence: CDR1 SGHRS, CDR2 YFSETQ. CDR3 size: 16 residues. With V trimmed by 1 base and J by 5 bases, 6 bases remained unmatched. The CDR3 region is CASSLWGQGNTGELFF. For the CDR3, the DNA is TGCGCCAGCAGCTTGTGGGGACAGGGCAATACCGGGGAGCTGTTTTTT.

This clonotype was seen more than once but under ten times. The chain employs TRBV4-1 and TRBJ2-7; the D gene is possibly TRBD1 (6 bases). V lost 6 bases and J lost 0, with 18 bases in between. Germline values: CDR1 MGHRA, CDR2 YSYEKL. The CDR3 loop spans 16 amino acids. CDR3 nucleotides: TGCGCCAGCAGTCGTCTAGGGGGAGCCCTCTCCTACGAGCAGTACTTC. Amino acid sequence: CASSRLGGALSYEQYF.

The sample holds many counts of this clonotype. V is TRBV7-9 and J is TRBJ2-3; TRBD2 matches 14 bases. The V gene's germline CDR1 is SEHNR and CDR2 FQNEAQ (reference sequence). CDR3 length equals 19 residues. The junction had 12 bases not matched to a gene; V was cut back by 4 bases and J by 3 bases. CDR3 DNA sequence: TGTGCCAGCAGCTCTAGACTAGCGGGGGGGCAAATAATAACAGATACGCAGTATTTT. Translating gives CASSSRLAGGQIITDTQYF.

Ten or more counts support this clonotype. The gene calls are TRBV12-3 or TRBV12-4 and TRBJ1-5; no firm D call. The CDR3 has 15 residues. Trimming shortened V by 1 base and J by 2 bases, and 9 bases separated the two germline ends. CDR3 in DNA: TGTGCCAGCAGTTTAGGGGATTGGGGCAATCAGCCCCAGCATTTT. Its translation: CASSLGDWGNQPQHF.

J is TRBJ1-5 and V is TRBV9; D is unresolved. The V gene lost 3 bases and the J gene lost 1 base, with 8 bases spanning the gap. The CDR3 is 14 amino acids. CDR1 and CDR2 from the germline V gene are SGDLS and YYNGEE. Here the CDR3 reads CASSALGSNQPQHF. The CDR3 DNA follows: TGTGCCAGCAGCGCCCTGGGGAGCAATCAGCCCCAGCATTTT.

At least ten counts were recorded for this clonotype. The chain recombines TRBV20-1 with TRBJ1-1, with D hard to call. CDR1 is DFQATT, CDR2 SNEGSKA, per germline (reference sequence). The CDR3 length is 13 residues. With 5 bases removed from V and 0 bases from J, the gap between germline ends came to 10 bases. DNA of the CDR3: TGCAGTGCTGTCCGGAGTATGAACACTGAAGCTTTCTTT. As protein: CSAVRSMNTEAFF.

This clonotype was picked up many times. The chain couples TRBV20-1 to TRBJ2-7, with D uncertain. The CDR3 sequence is 16 residues long. Germline V gives CDR1 DFQATT, CDR2 SNEGSKA (reference sequence). The ends were cut back, 0 bases at V and 2 bases at J, with 17 bases in the middle. CDR3 in amino acids: CSARDPLVPATYEQYF. In nucleotides, the CDR3 is TGCAGTGCTAGAGATCCACTCGTCCCGGCGACCTACGAGCAGTACTTC.

V is TRBV12-3 or TRBV12-4 and J is TRBJ1-5, with unresolved D. V lost 5 bases and J 6 bases, leaving 14 bases between the germline ends. The CDR3 runs to 14 residues. This CDR3 is CASSTAFMGQPQHF. The CDR3 bases are TGTGCCAGCAGTACTGCCTTCATGGGTCAGCCCCAGCATTTT.

This clonotype was observed many times. The chain uses TRBV20-1 and TRBJ1-2; D remains unclear. Trimming cost V 0 bases and J 2 bases, with 13 bases left between them. The CDR3 is 15 amino acids. Germline CDR1 reads DFQATT; CDR2 reads SNEGSKA (reference sequence). DNA of the CDR3: TGCAGTGCTAGAGATGACACCATGAGAAACTATGGCTACACCTTC. Translation gives CSARDDTMRNYGYTF.

The rearrangement joins TRBV6-1 to TRBJ1-4, with 7 bases aligning to TRBD1. V trimming: 10 bases; J trimming: 3 bases; junction bases outside the gene matches: 20. In germline, CDR1 is MNHNS, CDR2 SASEGT. This CDR3 has 18 amino acids. The DNA for the CDR3 is TGTGCCACCACCAGAGTCTCGAGGACAGGTGCAGCTAATGAAAAACTGTTTTTT. Translation: CATTRVSRTGAANEKLFF.

This clonotype was detected many times. This chain connects TRBV7-9 to TRBJ2-5; 8 nucleotides agree with TRBD2. After removal of 6 bases from V and 5 bases from J, the junction contained 14 bases not matched to a gene. Per germline, CDR1 SEHNR and CDR2 FQNEAQ (reference sequence). The CDR3 is made up of 16 amino acids. DNA for the CDR3: TGTGCCAGCAGAGGAACTAGCGGTCCTCTGGGGGAGACCCAGTACTTC. Translating gives CASRGTSGPLGETQYF.